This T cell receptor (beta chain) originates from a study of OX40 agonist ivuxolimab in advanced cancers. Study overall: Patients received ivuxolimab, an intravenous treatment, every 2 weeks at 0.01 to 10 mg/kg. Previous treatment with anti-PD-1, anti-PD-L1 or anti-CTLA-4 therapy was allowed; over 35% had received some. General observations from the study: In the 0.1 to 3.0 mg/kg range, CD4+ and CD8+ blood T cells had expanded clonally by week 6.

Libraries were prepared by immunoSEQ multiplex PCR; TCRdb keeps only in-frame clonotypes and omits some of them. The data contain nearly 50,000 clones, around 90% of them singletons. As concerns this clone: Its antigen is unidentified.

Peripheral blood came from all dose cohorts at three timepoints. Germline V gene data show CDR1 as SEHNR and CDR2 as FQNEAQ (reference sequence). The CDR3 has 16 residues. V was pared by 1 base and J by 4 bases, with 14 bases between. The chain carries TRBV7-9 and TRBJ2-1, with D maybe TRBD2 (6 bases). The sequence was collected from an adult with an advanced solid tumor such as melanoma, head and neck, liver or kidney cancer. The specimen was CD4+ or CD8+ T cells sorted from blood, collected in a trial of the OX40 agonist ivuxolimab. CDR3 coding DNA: TGTGCCAGCAGCTTAGGATATTCGGCGGGGTACAATGAGCAGTTCTTC. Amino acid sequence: CASSLGYSAGYNEQFF.